The 7 T cell receptor beta chains below were found in one sample sequenced in a study of blood T cell repertoires in COVID-19. Repertoires were generated with immunoSEQ multiplex PCR, while TCRdb's copy carries only in-frame clones and drops some. Altogether a few hundred thousand clones are present, around 90% being singletons, with the ten largest covering less than 3.5%. Sequenced material: peripheral blood. Receptor source: a human donor in a cohort sampled during active COVID-19.

This chain uses TRBV19 with TRBJ2-1; TRBD1 matches 10 bases. J lost 1 base, V lost 4 bases, and 7 bases had no gene match. The CDR3 runs to 17 residues. The germline gives CDR1 LNHDA, CDR2 SQIVND (reference sequence). Written as DNA, the CDR3 is TGTGCCAGTAGTAAGGACAGGGGGATTAGGTCCTACAATGAGCAGTTCTTC. Its translation: CASSKDRGIRSYNEQFF.

The chain uses TRBV18 and TRBJ2-5; D perhaps matches TRBD2 (6 bases). Germline lookup yields CDR1 KGHSH and CDR2 LQKENI. The CDR3 totals 15 residues. Trimming pared 4 bases from V and 1 base from J, leaving 13 bases between. The CDR3 sequence is CASSRTLASQETQYF. Written as DNA, the CDR3 is TGTGCCAGCTCACGGACCCTAGCGAGCCAAGAGACCCAGTACTTC.

V is TRBV19 and J is TRBJ2-7; D possibly corresponds to TRBD2 (6 bases). Germline CDR1 is LNHDA and CDR2 is SQIVND (reference sequence). Trimming removed 0 bases at V and 2 bases at J, with 11 bases between. The CDR3 covers 15 residues. The CDR3 DNA reads TGTGCCAGTAGTATAGATCTTACGGGGGCCTACGAGCAGTACTTC. It encodes CASSIDLTGAYEQYF.

This chain's CDR3 is CASSLGLATNEQFF. CDR3 coding DNA: TGCGCCAGCAGCCTGGGACTAGCGACCAATGAGCAGTTCTTC. This chain uses TRBV4-1 with TRBJ2-1, with 10 bases identical to TRBD2. The CDR3 extends over 14 amino acids. The J segment lost 6 bases and the V segment lost 4 bases, leaving 3 bases of the junction unmatched. Germline loops: CDR1 MGHRA, CDR2 YSYEKL.

This clone was seen only once. The gene calls are TRBV6-5 and TRBJ2-3; D possibly corresponds to TRBD2 (5 bases). Trimming took 2 bases from V and 6 from J, leaving 15 bases between them. Per the germline V gene, CDR1 is MNHEY and CDR2 is SVGAGI. The CDR3 runs to 15 residues. CDR3 coding DNA: TGTGCCAGCAGTTACCAGGCGGGTTTATCCGATACGCAGTATTTT. Its translation is CASSYQAGLSDTQYF.

The DNA for the CDR3 is TGTGCCAGCAGCTTAGCCTTACTAGCGGGGACCGGGGAGCTGTTTTTT. It translates to CASSLALLAGTGELFF. The chain combines TRBV11-2 with TRBJ2-2; 10 bases map to TRBD2. Trimming removed 1 base from V and 5 bases from J; junction bases left unmatched: 4. CDR1 SGHAT and CDR2 FQNNGV come from the germline V gene. The CDR3 has 16 residues. The complete variable domain, with remaining parts taken from reference TRBV11-2 and TRBJ2-2, reads EAGVAQSPRYKIIEKRQSVAFWCNPISGHATLYWYQQILGQGPKLLIQFQNNGVVDDSQLPKDRFSAERLKGVDSTLKIQPAKLEDSAVYLCASSLALLAGTGELFFGEGSRLTVL.

The chain couples TRBV28 to TRBJ2-7; 8 positions agree with TRBD1. In germline, CDR1 is MDHEN, CDR2 SYDVKM. This CDR3 spans 14 amino acids. The V gene end was trimmed by 4 bases and the J gene end by 6 bases; junction bases not matched to a gene: 8. The CDR3 region is CASSSADREREQYF. The CDR3, as DNA: TGTGCCAGCAGTTCAGCGGACAGGGAACGCGAGCAGTACTTC. The entire variable domain, with the rest obtained from reference TRBV28 and TRBJ2-7, is as follows: DVKVTQSSRYLVKRTGEKVFLECVQDMDHENMFWYRQDPGLGLRLIYFSYDVKMKEKGDIPEGYSVSREKKERFSLILESASTNQTSMYLCASSSADREREQYFGPGTRLTVT.